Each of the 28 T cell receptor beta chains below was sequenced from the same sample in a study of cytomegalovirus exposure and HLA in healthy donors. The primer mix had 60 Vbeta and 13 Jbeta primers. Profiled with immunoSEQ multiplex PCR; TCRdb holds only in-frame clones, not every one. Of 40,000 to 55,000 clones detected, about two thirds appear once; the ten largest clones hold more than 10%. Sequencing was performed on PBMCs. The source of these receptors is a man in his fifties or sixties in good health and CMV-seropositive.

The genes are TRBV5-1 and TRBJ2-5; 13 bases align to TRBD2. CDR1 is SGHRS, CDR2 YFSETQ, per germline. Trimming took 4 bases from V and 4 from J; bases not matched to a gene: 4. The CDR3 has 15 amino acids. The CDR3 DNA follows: TGCGCCAGCAGCCCGGGACTAGCGGGAAGAGAGACCCAGTACTTC. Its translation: CASSPGLAGRETQYF.

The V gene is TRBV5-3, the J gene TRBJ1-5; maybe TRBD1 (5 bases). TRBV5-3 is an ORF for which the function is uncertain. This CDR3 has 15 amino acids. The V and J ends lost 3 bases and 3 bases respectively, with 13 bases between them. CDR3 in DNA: TGTGCCAGAAGCTCGGGGGGGACCAACAATCAGCCCCAGCATTTT. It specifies CARSSGGTNNQPQHF.

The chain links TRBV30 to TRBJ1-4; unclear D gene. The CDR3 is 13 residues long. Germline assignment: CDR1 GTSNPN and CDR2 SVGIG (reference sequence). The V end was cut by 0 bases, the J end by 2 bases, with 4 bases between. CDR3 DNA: TGTGCCTGGAGTGTACGGACTAATGAAAAACTGTTTTTT. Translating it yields CAWSVRTNEKLFF.

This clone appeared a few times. Here the CDR3 reads CASSSNEQFF. In nucleotides, the CDR3 is TGTGCCAGCAGCTCGAATGAGCAGTTCTTC. The rearrangement links TRBV7-9 to TRBJ2-1; no clear D gene. This CDR3 contains 10 residues. Trimming shortened V by 4 bases and J by 7 bases, and 2 bases separated the two germline ends. CDR1 SEHNR and CDR2 FQNEAQ come from the germline V gene (reference sequence).

The CDR3 is CASSGGRAGNEQFF. CDR3 DNA: TGTGCCAGTAGTGGGGGGAGGGCCGGGAATGAGCAGTTCTTC. The chain has TRBV19 and TRBJ2-1; 7 bases are shared with TRBD2. Looked up from germline, CDR1 is LNHDA and CDR2 is SQIVND (reference sequence). V lost 5 bases to trimming and J lost 7 bases; unmatched junction nucleotides: 8. CDR3 length: 14 residues.

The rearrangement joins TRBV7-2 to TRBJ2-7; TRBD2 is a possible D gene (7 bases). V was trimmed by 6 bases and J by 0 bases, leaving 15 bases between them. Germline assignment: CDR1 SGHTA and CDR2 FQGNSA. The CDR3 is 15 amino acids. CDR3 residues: CASSFPAGASYEQYF. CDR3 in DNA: TGTGCCAGCAGTTTTCCTGCGGGGGCCTCCTACGAGCAGTACTTC.

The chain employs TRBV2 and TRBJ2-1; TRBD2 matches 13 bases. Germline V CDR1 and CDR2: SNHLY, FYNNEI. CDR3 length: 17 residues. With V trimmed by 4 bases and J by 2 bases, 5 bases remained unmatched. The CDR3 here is CASSVRTSGSPYNEQFF. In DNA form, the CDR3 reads TGTGCCAGCAGTGTAAGGACTAGCGGGAGTCCCTACAATGAGCAGTTCTTC.

The CDR3, as DNA: TGTGCCAGTAGTATAGATACCCCAGGGAATATCGTACTGTACGAGCAGTACTTC. It yields the protein CASSIDTPGNIVLYEQYF. This rearrangement joins TRBV19 to TRBJ2-7, with D possibly TRBD1 on 5 matching bases. Germline-derived CDR1 and CDR2 are LNHDA and SQIVND (reference sequence). The V gene lost 0 bases and the J gene lost 4 bases, with 22 bases spanning the gap. The CDR3 totals 18 residues. The full variable domain, rest sourced from reference TRBV19 and TRBJ2-7, is DGGITQSPKYLFRKEGQNVTLSCEQNLNHDAMYWYRQDPGQGLRLIYYSQIVNDFQKGDIAEGYSVSREKKESFPLTVTSAQKNPTAFYLCASSIDTPGNIVLYEQYFGPGTRLTVT.

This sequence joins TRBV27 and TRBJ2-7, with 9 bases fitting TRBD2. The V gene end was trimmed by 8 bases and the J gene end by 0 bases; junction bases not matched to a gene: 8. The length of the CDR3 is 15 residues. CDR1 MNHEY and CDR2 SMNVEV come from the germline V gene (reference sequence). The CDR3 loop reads CASVNLAGSSYEQYF. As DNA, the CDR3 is TGTGCCAGCGTCAACCTAGCGGGAAGCTCCTACGAGCAGTACTTC.

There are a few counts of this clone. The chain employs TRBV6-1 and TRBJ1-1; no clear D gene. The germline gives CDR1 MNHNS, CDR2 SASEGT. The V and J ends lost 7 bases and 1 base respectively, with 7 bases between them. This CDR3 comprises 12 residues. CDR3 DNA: TGTGCCAGCAAAGAGGGGAACACTGAAGCTTTCTTT. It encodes CASKEGNTEAFF.

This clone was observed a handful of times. The DNA for the CDR3 is TGCGCCAGCAGCTCCAGGTTCGGTGAGCAGTTCTTC. Protein product: CASSSRFGEQFF. The chain employs TRBV5-1 and TRBJ2-1, with D unclear. CDR3 size: 12 residues. Trimming removed 3 bases from V and 9 bases from J, with 10 bases in between. The germline CDR1 and CDR2 sequences are SGHRS and YFSETQ.

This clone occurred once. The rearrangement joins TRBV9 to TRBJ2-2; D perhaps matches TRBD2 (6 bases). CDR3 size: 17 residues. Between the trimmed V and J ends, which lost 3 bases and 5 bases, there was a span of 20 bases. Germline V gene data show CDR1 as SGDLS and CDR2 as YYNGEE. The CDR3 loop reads CASSAEGLVELTGELFF. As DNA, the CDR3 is TGTGCCAGCAGCGCGGAGGGACTCGTAGAGTTAACCGGGGAGCTGTTTTTT. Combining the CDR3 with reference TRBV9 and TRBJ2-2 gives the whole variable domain DSGVTQTPKHLITATGQRVTLRCSPRSGDLSVYWYQQSLDQGLQFLIQYYNGEERAKGNILERFSAQQFPDLHSELNLSSLELGDSALYFCASSAEGLVELTGELFFGEGSRLTVL.

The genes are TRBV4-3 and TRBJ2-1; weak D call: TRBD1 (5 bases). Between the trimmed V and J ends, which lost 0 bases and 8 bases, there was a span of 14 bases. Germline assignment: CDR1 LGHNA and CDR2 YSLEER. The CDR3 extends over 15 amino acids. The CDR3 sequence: CASSQDFSQADEQFF. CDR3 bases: TGCGCCAGCAGCCAAGACTTCTCACAGGCCGATGAGCAGTTCTTC.

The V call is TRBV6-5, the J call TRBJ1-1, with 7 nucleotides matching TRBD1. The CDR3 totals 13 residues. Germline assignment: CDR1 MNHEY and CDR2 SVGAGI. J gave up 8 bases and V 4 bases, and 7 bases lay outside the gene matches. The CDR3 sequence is CASSSTGSPEAFF. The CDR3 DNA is TGTGCCAGCAGTTCGACAGGGTCCCCCGAAGCTTTCTTT.

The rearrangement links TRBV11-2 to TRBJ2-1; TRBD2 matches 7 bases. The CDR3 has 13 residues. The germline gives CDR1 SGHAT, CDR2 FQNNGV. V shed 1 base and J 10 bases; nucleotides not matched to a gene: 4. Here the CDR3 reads CASSLGPGGEQFF. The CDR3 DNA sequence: TGTGCCAGCAGCTTAGGACCGGGAGGCGAGCAGTTCTTC.

The CDR3 DNA reads TGTGCCAGCAGGGAAGAAAGGGGCCAAGAGACCCAGTACTTC. This gives the protein CASREERGQETQYF. The rearrangement joins TRBV25-1 to TRBJ2-5, with a possible D match to TRBD1 (5 bases). Per germline, CDR1 MGHDK and CDR2 SYGVNS. The CDR3 totals 14 residues. V gave up 6 bases and J gave up 1 base, with 12 bases separating them.

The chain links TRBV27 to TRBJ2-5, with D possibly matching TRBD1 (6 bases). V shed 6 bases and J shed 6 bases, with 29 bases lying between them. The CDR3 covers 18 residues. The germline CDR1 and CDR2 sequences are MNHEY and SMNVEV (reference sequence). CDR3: CASSPLSVQLTGLKTQYF. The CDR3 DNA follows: TGTGCCAGCAGCCCGCTGTCTGTCCAACTAACAGGGTTGAAGACCCAGTACTTC.

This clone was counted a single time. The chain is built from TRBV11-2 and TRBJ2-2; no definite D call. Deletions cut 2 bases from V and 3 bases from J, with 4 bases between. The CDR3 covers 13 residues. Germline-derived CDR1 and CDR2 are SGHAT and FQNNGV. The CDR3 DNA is TGTGCCAGCAGCTTACCCGACACCGGGGAGCTGTTTTTT. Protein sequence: CASSLPDTGELFF. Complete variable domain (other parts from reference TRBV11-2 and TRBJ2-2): EAGVAQSPRYKIIEKRQSVAFWCNPISGHATLYWYQQILGQGPKLLIQFQNNGVVDDSQLPKDRFSAERLKGVDSTLKIQPAKLEDSAVYLCASSLPDTGELFFGEGSRLTVL.

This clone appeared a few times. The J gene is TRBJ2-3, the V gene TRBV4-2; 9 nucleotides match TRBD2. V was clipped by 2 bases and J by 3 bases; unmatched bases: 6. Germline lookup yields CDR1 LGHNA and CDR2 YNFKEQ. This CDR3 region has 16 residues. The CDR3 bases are TGTGCCAGCAGCCAACTGATAGCGGGAGAAACAGATACGCAGTATTTT. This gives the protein CASSQLIAGETDTQYF.

CDR3 residues: CAISGGQGNQPQHF. The CDR3, as DNA: TGTGCCATCAGTGGGGGACAGGGAAATCAGCCCCAGCATTTT. The chain uses TRBV10-3 and TRBJ1-5; 9 bases are a match to TRBD1. CDR1 is ENHRY, CDR2 SYGVKD, per germline. This CDR3 contains 14 residues. Trimming at V came to 4 bases and at J to 4 bases, leaving 2 bases not matched to a gene.

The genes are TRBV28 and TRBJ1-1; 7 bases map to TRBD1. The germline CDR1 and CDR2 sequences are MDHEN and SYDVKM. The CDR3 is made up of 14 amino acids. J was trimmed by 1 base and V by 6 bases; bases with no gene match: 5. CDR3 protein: CASRTDRTNTEAFF. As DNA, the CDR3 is TGTGCCAGCAGAACGGACAGGACGAACACTGAAGCTTTCTTT.

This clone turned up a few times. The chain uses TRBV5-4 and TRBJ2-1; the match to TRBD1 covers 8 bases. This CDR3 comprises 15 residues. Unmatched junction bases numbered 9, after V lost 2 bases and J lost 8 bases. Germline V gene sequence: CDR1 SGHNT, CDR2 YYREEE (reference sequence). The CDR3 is CASSFPNRGIDEQFF. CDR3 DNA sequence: TGTGCCAGCAGCTTTCCCAACAGGGGGATCGATGAGCAGTTCTTC.

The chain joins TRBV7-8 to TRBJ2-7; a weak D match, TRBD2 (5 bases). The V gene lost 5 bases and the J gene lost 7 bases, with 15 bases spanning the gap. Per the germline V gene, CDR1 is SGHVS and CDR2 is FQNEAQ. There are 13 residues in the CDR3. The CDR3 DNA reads TGTGCCAGCAGCGAGCAAGGACTGAGGGAGCAGTACTTC. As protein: CASSEQGLREQYF. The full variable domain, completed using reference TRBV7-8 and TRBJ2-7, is GAGVSQSPRYKVAKRGQDVALRCDPISGHVSLFWYQQALGQGPEFLTYFQNEAQLDKSGLPSDRFFAERPEGSVSTLKIQRTQQEDSAVYLCASSEQGLREQYFGPGTRLTVT.

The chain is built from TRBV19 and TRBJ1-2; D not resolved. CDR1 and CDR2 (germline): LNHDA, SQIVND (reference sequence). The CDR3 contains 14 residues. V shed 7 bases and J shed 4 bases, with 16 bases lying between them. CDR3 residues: CASTDIASSYGYTF. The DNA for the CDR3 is TGTGCCAGTACCGATATAGCATCCAGCTATGGCTACACCTTC.

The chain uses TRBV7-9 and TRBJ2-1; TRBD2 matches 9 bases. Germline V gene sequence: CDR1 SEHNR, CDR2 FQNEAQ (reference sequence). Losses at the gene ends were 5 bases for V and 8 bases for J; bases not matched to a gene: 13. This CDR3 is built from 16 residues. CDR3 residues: CASSTRSSGRSYEQFF. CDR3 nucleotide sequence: TGTGCCAGCAGCACCCGGAGTAGCGGGAGAAGTTATGAGCAGTTCTTC. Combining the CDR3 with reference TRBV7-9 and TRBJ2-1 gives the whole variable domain DTGVSQNPRHKITKRGQNVTFRCDPISEHNRLYWYRQTLGQGPEFLTYFQNEAQLEKSRLLSDRFSAERPKGSFSTLEIQRTEQGDSAMYLCASSTRSSGRSYEQFFGPGTRLTVL.

The CDR3 sequence is CASSRDSGNPYEQYF. CDR3 coding DNA: TGTGCCAGCAGCCGGGACAGCGGAAATCCCTACGAGCAGTACTTC. This rearrangement joins TRBV11-2 to TRBJ2-7, with 7 bases matching TRBD1. The CDR3 totals 15 residues. Germline CDR1 reads SGHAT; CDR2 reads FQNNGV. Unmatched junction bases numbered 9, after V lost 5 bases and J lost 2 bases.

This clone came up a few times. CDR3 nucleotide sequence: TGTGCCAGCAGTTTAAGTTCCAGGGCGGGGGCCCAGTACTTC. Translation gives CASSLSSRAGAQYF. The V and J genes are TRBV28 and TRBJ2-5, with TRBD2 matching 7 bases. CDR1 and CDR2 from the germline V gene are MDHEN and SYDVKM. This CDR3 has 14 residues. J was trimmed by 9 bases and V by 2 bases; bases with no gene match: 9.

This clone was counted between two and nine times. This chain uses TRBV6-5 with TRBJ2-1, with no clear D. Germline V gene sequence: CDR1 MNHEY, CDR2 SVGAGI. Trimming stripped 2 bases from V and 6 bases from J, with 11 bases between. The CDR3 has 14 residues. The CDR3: CASSYSLDGNEQFF. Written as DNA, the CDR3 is TGTGCCAGCAGTTACAGCCTAGATGGCAATGAGCAGTTCTTC.